This is a list of T cell receptor beta chains from one sample in a study of blood T cell repertoires in COVID-19. TCRdb's table, derived via immunoSEQ multiplex PCR, lists solely in-frame clones and lacks some. The sample lists 170,000 or so clones, approximately 88% seen once, with 9% in the top ten. Sample: PBMCs or T cells enriched from blood (not recorded which). Source of these receptors: a woman between 18 and 29 years old who had recovered from COVID-19. The CDR3 runs from the conserved cysteine through the conserved F or W. The D gene is left open where the match is weak. Rows may omit the clone size; those that give it use once, few, many or a size class.

len: 14; d_gene: TRBD1; v_gene: TRBV29-1; j_gene: TRBJ2-7; abundance: -; CDR3aa: CSARTGGGAYEQYF; CDR3nt: TGCAGCGCCCGGACAGGGGGCGGGGCCTACGAGCAGTACTTC
len: 14; d_gene: TRBD2; v_gene: TRBV28; j_gene: TRBJ2-7; abundance: -; CDR3aa: CASTGGALHYEQYF; CDR3nt: TGTGCCAGCACGGGAGGGGCGTTACACTACGAGCAGTACTTC
len: 13; d_gene: -; v_gene: TRBV28; j_gene: TRBJ2-7; abundance: -; CDR3aa: CASSPVGAYEQYF; CDR3nt: TGTGCCAGCAGTCCCGTAGGGGCCTACGAGCAGTACTTC
len: 15; d_gene: TRBD1; v_gene: TRBV9; j_gene: TRBJ1-2; abundance: -; CDR3aa: CASSVGQGGDYGYTF; CDR3nt: TGTGCCAGCAGCGTAGGACAGGGGGGTGACTATGGCTACACCTTC
len: 15; d_gene: TRBD2; v_gene: TRBV6-5; j_gene: TRBJ2-7; abundance: -; CDR3aa: CASSPQGTGGIEQYF; CDR3nt: TGTGCCAGCAGTCCCCAAGGGACGGGGGGTATAGAGCAGTACTTC
len: 13; d_gene: -; v_gene: TRBV7-2; j_gene: TRBJ2-2; abundance: -; CDR3aa: CASSRQDTGELFF; CDR3nt: TGTGCCAGCAGCCGACAGGACACCGGGGAGCTGTTTTTT
len: 13; d_gene: TRBD1; v_gene: TRBV2; j_gene: TRBJ1-2; abundance: -; CDR3aa: CASSRQGAEGYTF; CDR3nt: TGTGCCAGCAGTCGCCAGGGGGCAGAAGGCTACACCTTC
len: 15; d_gene: TRBD1; v_gene: TRBV28; j_gene: TRBJ2-5; abundance: -; CDR3aa: CASRSGTGYQETQYF; CDR3nt: TGTGCCAGCAGATCCGGGACAGGCTATCAAGAGACCCAGTACTTC
len: 15; d_gene: -; v_gene: TRBV20-1; j_gene: TRBJ1-4; abundance: -; CDR3aa: CSASAGRPTNEKLFF; CDR3nt: TGCAGTGCTAGTGCGGGGAGGCCAACTAATGAAAAACTGTTTTTT
len: 14; d_gene: TRBD1; v_gene: TRBV19; j_gene: TRBJ1-1; abundance: once; CDR3aa: CASSPTGGRAEAFF; CDR3nt: TGTGCCAGTAGTCCTACAGGGGGCAGGGCTGAAGCTTTCTTT
len: 17; d_gene: TRBD1; v_gene: TRBV25-1; j_gene: TRBJ1-6; abundance: -; CDR3aa: CASSSPRRDRHNSPLHF; CDR3nt: TGTGCCAGCAGTTCCCCGAGGCGGGACAGACACAATTCACCCCTCCACTTT
len: 13; d_gene: -; v_gene: TRBV15; j_gene: TRBJ2-7; abundance: once; CDR3aa: CATSRDRSYEQYF; CDR3nt: TGTGCCACCAGCAGAGATAGGAGCTACGAGCAGTACTTC
len: 16; d_gene: TRBD2; v_gene: TRBV2; j_gene: TRBJ2-2; abundance: -; CDR3aa: CASSVNGRANTGELFF; CDR3nt: TGTGCCAGCAGTGTTAACGGGAGGGCCAACACCGGGGAGCTGTTTTTT
len: 16; d_gene: -; v_gene: TRBV7-9; j_gene: TRBJ2-5; abundance: -; CDR3aa: CASSLQLAGHQETQYF; CDR3nt: TGTGCCAGCAGCTTACAGTTGGCGGGGCACCAAGAGACCCAGTACTTC
len: 13; d_gene: -; v_gene: TRBV12-3/TRBV12-4; j_gene: TRBJ2-1; abundance: once; CDR3aa: CASSFRAYNEQFF; CDR3nt: TGTGCCAGCAGCTTCAGGGCTTACAATGAGCAGTTCTTC
len: 13; d_gene: TRBD2; v_gene: TRBV29-1; j_gene: TRBJ2-7; abundance: -; CDR3aa: CSVPGLNSYEQYF; CDR3nt: TGCTCCGTCCCGGGACTAAACTCCTACGAGCAGTACTTC
len: 14; d_gene: -; v_gene: TRBV19; j_gene: TRBJ1-6; abundance: -; CDR3aa: CASSIGQGNSPLHF; CDR3nt: TGTGCCAGTAGTATAGGGCAGGGGAATTCACCCCTCCACTTT
len: 15; d_gene: -; v_gene: TRBV7-8; j_gene: TRBJ2-6; abundance: -; CDR3aa: CASSLLSSGANVLTF; CDR3nt: TGTGCCAGCAGCTTACTGAGCTCTGGGGCCAACGTCCTGACTTTC
len: 13; d_gene: -; v_gene: TRBV9; j_gene: TRBJ1-5; abundance: -; CDR3aa: CASSVGDSAPQHF; CDR3nt: TGTGCCAGCAGCGTAGGGGACTCGGCGCCCCAGCATTTT
len: 15; d_gene: -; v_gene: TRBV5-1; j_gene: TRBJ1-1; abundance: -; CDR3aa: CASSLFQGRDTEAFF; CDR3nt: TGCGCCAGCAGCTTGTTTCAGGGGAGAGACACTGAAGCTTTCTTT
len: 19; d_gene: TRBD2; v_gene: TRBV6-2/TRBV6-3; j_gene: TRBJ2-3; abundance: -; CDR3aa: CASSYPASGGAPSADTQYF; CDR3nt: TGTGCCAGCAGTTACCCCGCTAGCGGGGGGGCCCCTTCGGCAGATACGCAGTATTTT
len: 14; d_gene: TRBD1; v_gene: TRBV2; j_gene: TRBJ1-1; abundance: -; CDR3aa: CASSVTGGYAEAFF; CDR3nt: TGTGCCAGCAGTGTTACAGGGGGGTACGCTGAAGCTTTCTTT
len: 13; d_gene: -; v_gene: TRBV30; j_gene: TRBJ1-1; abundance: -; CDR3aa: CAWSSDTNTEAFF; CDR3nt: TGTGCCTGGAGTTCGGACACGAACACTGAAGCTTTCTTT
len: 13; d_gene: -; v_gene: TRBV6-5; j_gene: TRBJ1-2; abundance: -; CDR3aa: CASSANQVYGYTF; CDR3nt: TGTGCCAGCAGCGCAAACCAGGTGTATGGCTACACCTTC
len: 11; d_gene: -; v_gene: TRBV30; j_gene: TRBJ1-3; abundance: once; CDR3aa: CAWTRGNTIYF; CDR3nt: TGTGCCTGGACACGGGGAAACACCATATATTTT
len: 16; d_gene: -; v_gene: TRBV5-6; j_gene: TRBJ1-2; abundance: -; CDR3aa: CASSRDPGVPLYGYTF; CDR3nt: TGTGCCAGCAGCCGGGATCCGGGGGTCCCCCTCTATGGCTACACCTTC
len: 15; d_gene: -; v_gene: TRBV4-1; j_gene: TRBJ2-3; abundance: few; CDR3aa: CASSPVGGNTDTQYF; CDR3nt: TGCGCCAGCAGCCCGGTGGGCGGGAACACAGATACGCAGTATTTT
len: 21; d_gene: -; v_gene: TRBV4-1; j_gene: TRBJ2-5; abundance: -; CDR3aa: CASSQDIGGGLNVLLLETQYF; CDR3nt: TGCGCCAGCAGCCAAGATATAGGGGGGGGCTTGAACGTCTTATTGTTGGAGACCCAGTACTTC
len: 13; d_gene: TRBD1; v_gene: TRBV7-9; j_gene: TRBJ1-1; abundance: -; CDR3aa: CASSRDRGTEAFF; CDR3nt: TGTGCCAGCAGCCGGGACAGGGGCACTGAAGCTTTCTTT
len: 16; d_gene: -; v_gene: TRBV5-1; j_gene: TRBJ2-6; abundance: -; CDR3aa: CASSLPGPSGANVLTF; CDR3nt: TGCGCCAGCAGCCTACCGGGTCCCTCTGGGGCCAACGTCCTGACTTTC
len: 14; d_gene: -; v_gene: TRBV28; j_gene: TRBJ1-5; abundance: -; CDR3aa: CASSLFQALQPQHF; CDR3nt: TGTGCCAGCAGTTTATTCCAGGCACTTCAGCCCCAGCATTTT
len: 17; d_gene: TRBD1; v_gene: TRBV5-1; j_gene: TRBJ2-1; abundance: -; CDR3aa: CASSLYRGTSSYNEQFF; CDR3nt: TGCGCCAGCAGCTTATACAGGGGGACGAGCTCCTACAATGAGCAGTTCTTC
len: 14; d_gene: -; v_gene: TRBV18; j_gene: TRBJ1-2; abundance: -; CDR3aa: CASSPTRTEYGYTF; CDR3nt: TGTGCCAGCTCACCGACCCGGACAGAGTATGGCTACACCTTC
len: 13; d_gene: -; v_gene: TRBV18; j_gene: TRBJ1-1; abundance: -; CDR3aa: CASSSTANTEAFF; CDR3nt: TGTGCCAGCTCATCGACAGCTAACACTGAAGCTTTCTTT
len: 15; d_gene: TRBD1; v_gene: TRBV28; j_gene: TRBJ1-1; abundance: -; CDR3aa: CASSLRTGMNTEAFF; CDR3nt: TGTGCCAGCAGTCTAAGGACAGGCATGAACACTGAAGCTTTCTTT
len: 14; d_gene: TRBD2; v_gene: TRBV27; j_gene: TRBJ2-7; abundance: -; CDR3aa: CASAPAGVNYEQYF; CDR3nt: TGTGCCAGCGCACCTGCGGGGGTGAACTACGAGCAGTACTTC
len: 14; d_gene: -; v_gene: TRBV11-2; j_gene: TRBJ1-1; abundance: -; CDR3aa: CASSLDSVGTEAFF; CDR3nt: TGTGCCAGCAGCTTAGATTCCGTCGGGACTGAAGCTTTCTTT
len: 15; d_gene: -; v_gene: TRBV30; j_gene: TRBJ1-5; abundance: -; CDR3aa: CAWSVRGRGDQPQHF; CDR3nt: TGTGCCTGGAGTGTTCGGGGCAGGGGCGATCAGCCCCAGCATTTT
len: 17; d_gene: TRBD2; v_gene: TRBV5-1; j_gene: TRBJ2-5; abundance: -; CDR3aa: CASSRTGGSGGMETQYF; CDR3nt: TGCGCCAGCAGCCGCACAGGAGGTAGCGGGGGGATGGAGACCCAGTACTTC
len: 14; d_gene: -; v_gene: TRBV29-1; j_gene: TRBJ1-2; abundance: -; CDR3aa: CSVETEGSMGGYTF; CDR3nt: TGCAGCGTTGAAACGGAGGGGTCCATGGGTGGCTACACCTTC
len: 16; d_gene: -; v_gene: TRBV3-1/TRBV3-2; j_gene: TRBJ2-2; abundance: -; CDR3aa: CASSSKNPDRTGELFF; CDR3nt: TGTGCCAGCAGCTCTAAGAACCCCGATCGCACCGGGGAGCTGTTTTTT
len: 16; d_gene: -; v_gene: TRBV2; j_gene: TRBJ2-5; abundance: once; CDR3aa: CASSKVHRVGEETQYF; CDR3nt: TGTGCCAGCAGTAAAGTCCACAGGGTTGGAGAAGAGACCCAGTACTTC
len: 15; d_gene: -; v_gene: TRBV6-1; j_gene: TRBJ1-3; abundance: -; CDR3aa: CASSENQGTGNTIYF; CDR3nt: TGTGCCAGCAGTGAAAATCAGGGTACTGGAAACACCATATATTTT
len: 14; d_gene: TRBD2; v_gene: TRBV30; j_gene: TRBJ2-7; abundance: few; CDR3aa: CAWALGVAGDEQYF; CDR3nt: TGTGCCTGGGCCCTCGGGGTAGCGGGAGACGAGCAGTACTTC
len: 15; d_gene: TRBD2; v_gene: TRBV5-4; j_gene: TRBJ2-3; abundance: -; CDR3aa: CASSLDQGGPDTQYF; CDR3nt: TGTGCCAGCAGCTTGGATCAGGGAGGGCCAGATACGCAGTATTTT
len: 14; d_gene: TRBD1; v_gene: TRBV10-1; j_gene: TRBJ2-7; abundance: -; CDR3aa: CASKSGTGNAEQYF; CDR3nt: TGCGCCAGCAAATCCGGGACAGGGAACGCCGAGCAGTACTTC
len: 19; d_gene: TRBD2; v_gene: TRBV4-3; j_gene: TRBJ2-1; abundance: -; CDR3aa: CASSQRWLAGGLQNNEQFF; CDR3nt: TGCGCCAGCAGCCAACGGTGGCTAGCGGGGGGCCTTCAAAACAATGAGCAGTTCTTC
len: 14; d_gene: -; v_gene: TRBV5-1; j_gene: TRBJ2-5; abundance: -; CDR3aa: CASTSGGRGETQYF; CDR3nt: TGCGCCAGCACTTCGGGGGGCCGCGGAGAGACCCAGTACTTC
len: 16; d_gene: TRBD1; v_gene: TRBV3-1/TRBV3-2; j_gene: TRBJ2-5; abundance: -; CDR3aa: CASSPDRECSLETQYF; CDR3nt: TGTGCCAGCAGCCCGGACAGGGAATGTTCTCTAGAGACCCAGTACTTC
len: 14; d_gene: -; v_gene: TRBV7-9; j_gene: TRBJ2-1; abundance: -; CDR3aa: CASSLTDTNYEQFF; CDR3nt: TGTGCCAGCAGCTTGACGGACACGAACTATGAGCAGTTCTTC
len: 14; d_gene: TRBD1; v_gene: TRBV25-1; j_gene: TRBJ1-2; abundance: -; CDR3aa: CASSGGQGAAGYTF; CDR3nt: TGTGCCAGCAGTGGGGGACAGGGGGCAGCAGGCTACACCTTC